This T cell receptor (beta chain) was captured by sequencing in a study of control samples from healthy donors and cancer patients. Clones were sequenced by immunoSEQ multiplex PCR, and TCRdb holds only the in-frame ones, with some missing. This sample's table has approximately 190,000 clones. The CDR3 consists of 13 residues. The V gene lost 3 bases and the J gene lost 0 bases, with 3 bases spanning the gap. Germline CDR1 is SNHLY and CDR2 is FYNNEI. The TCR sequence derives from a woman aged 30 to 39 in good health. Sequenced: blood. The chain uses TRBV2 and TRBJ1-5; D ambiguous. CDR3 sequence: CASSDDSNQPQHF. The CDR3 coding sequence is TGTGCCAGCAGTGACGATAGCAATCAGCCCCAGCATTTT. Variable domain in full (rest from reference TRBV2 and TRBJ1-5): EPEVTQTPSHQVTQMGQEVILRCVPISNHLYFYWYRQILGQKVEFLVSFYNNEISEKSEIFDDQFSVERPDGSNFTLKIRSTKLEDSAMYFCASSDDSNQPQHFGDGTRLSIL.